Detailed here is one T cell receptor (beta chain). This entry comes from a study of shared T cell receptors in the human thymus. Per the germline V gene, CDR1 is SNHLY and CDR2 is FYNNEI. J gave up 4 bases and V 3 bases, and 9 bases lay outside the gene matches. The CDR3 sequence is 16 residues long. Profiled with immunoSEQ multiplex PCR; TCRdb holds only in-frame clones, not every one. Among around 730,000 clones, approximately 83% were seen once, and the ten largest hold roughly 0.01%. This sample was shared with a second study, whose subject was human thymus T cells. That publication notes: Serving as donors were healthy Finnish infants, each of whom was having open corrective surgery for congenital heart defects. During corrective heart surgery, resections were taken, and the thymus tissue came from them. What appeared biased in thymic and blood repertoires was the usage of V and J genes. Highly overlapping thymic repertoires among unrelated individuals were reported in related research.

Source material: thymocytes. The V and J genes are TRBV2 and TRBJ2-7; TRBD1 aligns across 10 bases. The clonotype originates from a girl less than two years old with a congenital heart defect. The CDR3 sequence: CASSDLTGTGDYEQYF. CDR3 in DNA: TGTGCCAGCAGTGACTTGACCGGGACAGGGGATTACGAGCAGTACTTC.